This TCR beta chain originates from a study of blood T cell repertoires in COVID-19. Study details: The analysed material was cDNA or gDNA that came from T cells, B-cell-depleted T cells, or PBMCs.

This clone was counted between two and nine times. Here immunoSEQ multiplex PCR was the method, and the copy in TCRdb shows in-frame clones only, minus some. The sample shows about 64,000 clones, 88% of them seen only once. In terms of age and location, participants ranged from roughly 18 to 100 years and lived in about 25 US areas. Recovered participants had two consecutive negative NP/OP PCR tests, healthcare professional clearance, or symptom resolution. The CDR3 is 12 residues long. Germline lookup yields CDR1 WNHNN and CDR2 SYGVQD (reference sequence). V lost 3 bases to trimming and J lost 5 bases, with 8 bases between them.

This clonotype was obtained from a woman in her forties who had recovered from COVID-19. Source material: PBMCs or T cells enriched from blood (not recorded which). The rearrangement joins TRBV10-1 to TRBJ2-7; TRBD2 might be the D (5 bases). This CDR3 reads CASSDFGDEQYF. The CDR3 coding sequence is TGCGCCAGCAGTGATTTCGGGGACGAGCAGTACTTC.